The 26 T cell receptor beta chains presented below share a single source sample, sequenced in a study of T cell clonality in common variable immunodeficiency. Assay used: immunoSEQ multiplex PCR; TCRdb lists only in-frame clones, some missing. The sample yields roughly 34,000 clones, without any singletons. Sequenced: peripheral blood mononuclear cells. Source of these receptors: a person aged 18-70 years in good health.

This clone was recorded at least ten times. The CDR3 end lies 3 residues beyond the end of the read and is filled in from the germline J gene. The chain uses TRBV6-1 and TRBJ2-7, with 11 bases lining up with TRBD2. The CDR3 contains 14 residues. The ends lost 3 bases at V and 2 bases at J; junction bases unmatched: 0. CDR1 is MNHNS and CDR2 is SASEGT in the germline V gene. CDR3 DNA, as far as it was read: TGTGCCAGCAGTGATAGCGGGAGGGCCTACGAG. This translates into CASSDSGRAYE. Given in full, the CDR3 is CASSDSGRAYEQYF.

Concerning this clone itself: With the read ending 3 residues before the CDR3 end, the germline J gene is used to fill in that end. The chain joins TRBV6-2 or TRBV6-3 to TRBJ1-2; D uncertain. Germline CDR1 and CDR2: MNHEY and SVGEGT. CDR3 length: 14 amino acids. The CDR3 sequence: CASSYGIAGDDYTF. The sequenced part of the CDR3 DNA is TGTGCCAGCAGTTACGGCATAGCGGGAGACGAC.

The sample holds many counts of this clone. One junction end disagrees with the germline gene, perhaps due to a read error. The part of the CDR3 DNA that was read is TGCGCCAGCAGCCAAGAGGAGGGTTCTGGGGCCAACGTC. It encodes CASSQEEGSGANV. The full CDR3 sequence reads CASSQEEGSGANVLTF. This chain connects TRBV4-2 to TRBJ2-6, with D perhaps TRBD2 (6 bases). The CDR3 goes on 3 residues after the read ends, and that part is filled in from the germline J gene. CDR1 is LGHNA, CDR2 YNFKEQ, per germline. The CDR3 consists of 16 residues.

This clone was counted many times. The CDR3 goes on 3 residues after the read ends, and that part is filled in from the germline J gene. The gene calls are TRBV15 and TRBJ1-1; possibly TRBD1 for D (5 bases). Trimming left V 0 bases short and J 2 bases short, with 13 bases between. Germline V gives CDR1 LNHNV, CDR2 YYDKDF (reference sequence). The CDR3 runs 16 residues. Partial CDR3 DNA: TGTGCCACCAGCAGAGATAAGGAGGGGCTTAACACTGAA. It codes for CATSRDKEGLNTE. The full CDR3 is CATSRDKEGLNTEAFF.

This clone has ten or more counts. CDR3 bases read: TGTGCCAGCGGCACCCCCTCAAGGCATGATTCACCC. Translating it yields CASGTPSRHDSP. The entire CDR3 protein is CASGTPSRHDSPLHF. The chain links TRBV7-2 to TRBJ1-6, with D unresolved. The read ends 3 residues shy of where the CDR3 ends; the end is completed using the germline J gene. Per the germline V gene, CDR1 is SGHTA and CDR2 is FQGNSA. The CDR3 runs 15 residues. V shed 8 bases and J shed 8 bases, with 19 bases lying between them.

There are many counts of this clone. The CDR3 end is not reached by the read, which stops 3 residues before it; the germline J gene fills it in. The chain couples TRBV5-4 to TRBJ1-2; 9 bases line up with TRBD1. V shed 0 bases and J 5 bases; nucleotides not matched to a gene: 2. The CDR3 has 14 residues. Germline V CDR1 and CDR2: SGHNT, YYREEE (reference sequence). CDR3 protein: CASSLDRGRYGYTF. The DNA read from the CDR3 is TGTGCCAGCAGCTTGGACAGGGGGCGATATGGC.

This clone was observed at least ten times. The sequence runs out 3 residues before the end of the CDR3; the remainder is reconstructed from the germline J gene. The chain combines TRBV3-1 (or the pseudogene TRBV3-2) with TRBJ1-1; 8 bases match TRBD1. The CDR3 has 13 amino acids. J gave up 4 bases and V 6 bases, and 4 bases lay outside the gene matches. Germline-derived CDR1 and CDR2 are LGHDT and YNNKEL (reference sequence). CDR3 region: CASRQGAGTEAFF. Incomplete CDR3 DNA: TGTGCCAGCAGGCAGGGGGCGGGCACTGAA.

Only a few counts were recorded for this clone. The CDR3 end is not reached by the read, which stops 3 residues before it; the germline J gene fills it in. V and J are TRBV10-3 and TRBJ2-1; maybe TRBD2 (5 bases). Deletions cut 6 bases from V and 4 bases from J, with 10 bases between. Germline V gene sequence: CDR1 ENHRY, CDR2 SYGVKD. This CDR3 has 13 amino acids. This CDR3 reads CAISRTEYNEQFF. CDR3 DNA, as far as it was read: TGTGCCATCAGCAGGACTGAATACAATGAG.

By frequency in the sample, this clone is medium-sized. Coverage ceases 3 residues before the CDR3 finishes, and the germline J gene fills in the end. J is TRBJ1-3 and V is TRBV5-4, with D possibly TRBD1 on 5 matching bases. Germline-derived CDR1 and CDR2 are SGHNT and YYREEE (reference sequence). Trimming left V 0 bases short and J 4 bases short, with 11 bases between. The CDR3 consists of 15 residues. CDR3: CASSLGAGPGNTIYF. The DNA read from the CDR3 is TGTGCCAGCAGCTTGGGGGCAGGGCCGGGAAACACC.

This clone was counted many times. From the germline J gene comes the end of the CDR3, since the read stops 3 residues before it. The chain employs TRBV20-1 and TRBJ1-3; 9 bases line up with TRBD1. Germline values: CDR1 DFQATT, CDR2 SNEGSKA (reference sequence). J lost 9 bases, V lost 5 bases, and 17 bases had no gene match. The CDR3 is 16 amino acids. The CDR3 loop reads CSAARGQGPYLGTIYF. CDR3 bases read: TGCAGTGCTGCGAGAGGACAGGGGCCCTACCTTGGCACC.

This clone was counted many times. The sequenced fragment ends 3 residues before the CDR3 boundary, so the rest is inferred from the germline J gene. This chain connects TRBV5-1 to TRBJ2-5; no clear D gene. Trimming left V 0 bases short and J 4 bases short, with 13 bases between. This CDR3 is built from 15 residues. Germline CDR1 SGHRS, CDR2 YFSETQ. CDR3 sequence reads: CASSLGRSLGETQYF. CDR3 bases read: TGCGCCAGCAGCTTGGGCAGGTCCTTGGGAGAGACC.

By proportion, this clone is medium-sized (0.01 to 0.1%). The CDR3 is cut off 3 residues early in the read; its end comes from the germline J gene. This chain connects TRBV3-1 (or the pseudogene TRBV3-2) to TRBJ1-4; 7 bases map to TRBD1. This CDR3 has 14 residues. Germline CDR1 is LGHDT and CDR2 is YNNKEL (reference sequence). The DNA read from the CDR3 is TGTGCCAGCAGCCAAGGAAGAACAGGGGCTAAA. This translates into CASSQGRTGAK. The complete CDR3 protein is CASSQGRTGAKLFF.

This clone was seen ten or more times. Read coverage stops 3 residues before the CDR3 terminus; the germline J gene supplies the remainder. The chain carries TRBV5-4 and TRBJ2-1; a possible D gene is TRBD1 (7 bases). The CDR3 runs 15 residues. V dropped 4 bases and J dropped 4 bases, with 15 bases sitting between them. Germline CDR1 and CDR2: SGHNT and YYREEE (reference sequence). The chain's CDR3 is CASSRGTDPYNEQFF. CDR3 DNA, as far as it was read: TGTGCCAGCAGCCGCGGGACAGATCCGTACAATGAG. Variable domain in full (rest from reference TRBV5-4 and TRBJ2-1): ETGVTQSPTHLIKTRGQQVTLRCSSQSGHNTVSWYQQALGQGPQFIFQYYREEENGRGNFPPRFSGLQFPNYSSELNVNALELDDSALYLCASSRGTDPYNEQFFGPGTRLTVL.

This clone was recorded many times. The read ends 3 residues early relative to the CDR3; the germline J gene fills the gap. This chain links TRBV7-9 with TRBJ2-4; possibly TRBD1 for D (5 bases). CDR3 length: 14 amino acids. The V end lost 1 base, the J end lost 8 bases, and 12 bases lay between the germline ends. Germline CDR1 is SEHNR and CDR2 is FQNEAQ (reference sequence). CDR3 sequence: CASSLGTPRDIQYF. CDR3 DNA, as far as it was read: TGTGCCAGCAGCTTAGGGACACCTCGGGACATT. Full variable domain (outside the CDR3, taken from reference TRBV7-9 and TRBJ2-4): DTGVSQNPRHKITKRGQNVTFRCDPISEHNRLYWYRQTLGQGPEFLTYFQNEAQLEKSRLLSDRFSAERPKGSFSTLEIQRTEQGDSAMYLCASSLGTPRDIQYFGAGTRLSVL.

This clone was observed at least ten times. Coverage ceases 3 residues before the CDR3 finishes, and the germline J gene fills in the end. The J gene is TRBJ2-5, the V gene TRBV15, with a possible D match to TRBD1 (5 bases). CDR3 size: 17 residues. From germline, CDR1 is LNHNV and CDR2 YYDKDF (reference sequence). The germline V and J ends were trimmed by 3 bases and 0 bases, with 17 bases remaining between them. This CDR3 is CATSRDISKAYQETQYF. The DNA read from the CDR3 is TGTGCCACCAGCAGGGACATCAGTAAGGCGTACCAAGAGACC.

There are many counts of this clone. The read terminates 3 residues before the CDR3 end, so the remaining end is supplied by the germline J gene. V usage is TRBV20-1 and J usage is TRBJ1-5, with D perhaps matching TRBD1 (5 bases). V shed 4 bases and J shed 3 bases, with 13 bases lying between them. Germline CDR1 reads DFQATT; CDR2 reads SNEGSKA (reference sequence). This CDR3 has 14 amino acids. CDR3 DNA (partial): TGCAGTGCTACCCAGGGATCCAACAATCAGCCC. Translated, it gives CSATQGSNNQP. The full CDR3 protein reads CSATQGSNNQPQHF.

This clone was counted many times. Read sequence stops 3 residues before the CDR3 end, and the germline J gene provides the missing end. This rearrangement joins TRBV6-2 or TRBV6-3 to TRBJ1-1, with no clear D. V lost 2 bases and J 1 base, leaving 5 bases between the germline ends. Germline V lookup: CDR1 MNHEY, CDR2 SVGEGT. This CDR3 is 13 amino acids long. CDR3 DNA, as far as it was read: TGTGCCAGCAGTTACACACCGAACACTGAA. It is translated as CASSYTPNTE. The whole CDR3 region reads CASSYTPNTEAFF.

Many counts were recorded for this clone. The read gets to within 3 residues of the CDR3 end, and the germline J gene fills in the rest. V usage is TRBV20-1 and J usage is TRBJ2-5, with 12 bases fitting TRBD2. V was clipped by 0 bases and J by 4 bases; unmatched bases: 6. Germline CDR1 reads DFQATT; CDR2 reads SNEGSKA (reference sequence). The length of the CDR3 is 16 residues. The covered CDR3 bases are TGCAGTGCTAGAGATAGTCTAGCGGGGGGGCGAGAGACC. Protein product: CSARDSLAGGRET. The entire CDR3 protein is CSARDSLAGGRETQYF.

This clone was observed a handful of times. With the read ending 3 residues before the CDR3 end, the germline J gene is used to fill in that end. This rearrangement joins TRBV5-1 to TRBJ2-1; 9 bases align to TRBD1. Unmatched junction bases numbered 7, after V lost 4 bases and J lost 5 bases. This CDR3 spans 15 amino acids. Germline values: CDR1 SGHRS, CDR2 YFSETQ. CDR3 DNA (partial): TGCGCCAGCAGCACGACAGGGGGGCCGAACAATGAG. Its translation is CASSTTGGPNNE. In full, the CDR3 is CASSTTGGPNNEQFF.

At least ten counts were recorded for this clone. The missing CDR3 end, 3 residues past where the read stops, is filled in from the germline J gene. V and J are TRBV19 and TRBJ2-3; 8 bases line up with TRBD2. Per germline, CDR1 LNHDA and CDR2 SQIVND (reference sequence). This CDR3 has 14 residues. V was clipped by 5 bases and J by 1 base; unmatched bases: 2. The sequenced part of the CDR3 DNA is TGTGCCAGTAGTGGTAGCGGGGGCACAGATACG. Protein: CASSGSGGTDT. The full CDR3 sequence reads CASSGSGGTDTQYF.

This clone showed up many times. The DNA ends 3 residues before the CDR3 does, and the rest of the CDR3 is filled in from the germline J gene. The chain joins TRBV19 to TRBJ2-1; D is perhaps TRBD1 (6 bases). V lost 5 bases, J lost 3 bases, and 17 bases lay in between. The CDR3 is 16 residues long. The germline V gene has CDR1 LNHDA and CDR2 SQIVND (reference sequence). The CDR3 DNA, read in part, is TGTGCCAGTAGTTCGCGCAGGGGCAGACTCTACAATGAG. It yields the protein CASSSRRGRLYNE. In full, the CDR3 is CASSSRRGRLYNEQFF.

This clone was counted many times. The DNA read from the CDR3 is TGTGCCAGCAGTTCCGGACAGAGCCAAGAGACC. Encoded protein: CASSSGQSQET. The full CDR3 reads CASSSGQSQETQYF. This chain uses TRBV28 with TRBJ2-5, with D possibly matching TRBD1 (6 bases). The CDR3 extends 3 residues past the end of the read, so its final part is completed from the germline J gene. The CDR3 length is 14 residues. With 4 bases removed from V and 1 base from J, the gap between germline ends came to 10 bases. Germline V gene sequence: CDR1 MDHEN, CDR2 SYDVKM.

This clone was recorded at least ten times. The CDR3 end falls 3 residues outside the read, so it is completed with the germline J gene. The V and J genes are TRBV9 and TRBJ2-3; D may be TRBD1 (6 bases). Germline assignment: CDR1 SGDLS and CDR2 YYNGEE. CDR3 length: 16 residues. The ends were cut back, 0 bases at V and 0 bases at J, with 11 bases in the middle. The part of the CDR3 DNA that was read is TGTGCCAGCAGCGTAGGCACAGGGTCGAGCACAGATACG. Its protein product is CASSVGTGSSTDT. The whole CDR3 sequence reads CASSVGTGSSTDTQYF.

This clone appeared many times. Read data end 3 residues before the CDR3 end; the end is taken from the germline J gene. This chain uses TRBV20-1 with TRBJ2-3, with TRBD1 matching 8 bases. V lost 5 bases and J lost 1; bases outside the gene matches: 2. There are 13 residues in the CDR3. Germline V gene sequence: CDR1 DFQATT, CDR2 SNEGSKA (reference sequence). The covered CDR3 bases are TGCAGTGCTCAGGGGGCGGGCACAGATACG. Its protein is CSAQGAGTDT. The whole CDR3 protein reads CSAQGAGTDTQYF.

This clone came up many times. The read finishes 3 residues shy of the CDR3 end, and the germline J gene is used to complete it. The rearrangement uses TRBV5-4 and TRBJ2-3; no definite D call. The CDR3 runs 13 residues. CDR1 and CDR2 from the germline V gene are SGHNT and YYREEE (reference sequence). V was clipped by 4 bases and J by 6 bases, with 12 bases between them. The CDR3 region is CASSLGPADTQYF. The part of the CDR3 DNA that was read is TGTGCCAGCAGCCTTGGGCCCGCGGATACG.

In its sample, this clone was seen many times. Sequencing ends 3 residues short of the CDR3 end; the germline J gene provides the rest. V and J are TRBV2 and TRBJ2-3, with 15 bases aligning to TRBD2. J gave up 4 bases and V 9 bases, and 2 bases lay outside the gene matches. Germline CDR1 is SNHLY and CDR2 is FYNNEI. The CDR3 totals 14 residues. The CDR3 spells CASGLAGGSDTQYF. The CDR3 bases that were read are TGTGCCAGTGGACTAGCGGGGGGGTCAGATACG. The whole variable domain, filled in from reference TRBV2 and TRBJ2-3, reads EPEVTQTPSHQVTQMGQEVILRCVPISNHLYFYWYRQILGQKVEFLVSFYNNEISEKSEIFDDQFSVERPDGSNFTLKIRSTKLEDSAMYFCASGLAGGSDTQYFGPGTRLTVL.